This TCR beta chain is drawn from a study of T-cell reconstitution after alpha-beta-depleted transplantation in children. This clonotype appeared many times. Trimming cost V 0 bases and J 6 bases, with 20 bases left between them. This CDR3 is 17 amino acids long. Germline CDR1 is SGHTA and CDR2 is FQGTGA. Preparation of the TCRbeta library was carried out with unique molecular identifiers. TCRdb processed the PCR reads anew with MiXCR; each CDR3 protein has one entry. Of about 350,000 distinct CDR3 sequences listed, about an eighth are singletons. The sample consisted of PBMCs, taken from the stem cell graft. The sequence derives from a human donor who donated a stem cell graft to a child with Fanconi anemia. The gene calls are TRBV7-3 and TRBJ1-1; D uncertain. CDR3 in amino acids: CASSLTGGVGFVAEAFF. For the CDR3, the DNA is TGTGCCAGCAGCTTAACAGGCGGGGTCGGGTTTGTGGCTGAAGCTTTCTTT.